Included here is one T cell receptor (beta chain) sequence, with context. The data originate from a study of control samples from healthy donors and cancer patients. Profiled with immunoSEQ multiplex PCR; TCRdb holds only in-frame clones, not every one. The sample carries around 130,000 clones, approximately 91% recorded once. V was clipped by 5 bases and J by 5 bases, with 18 bases between them. From germline, CDR1 is SGHRS and CDR2 YFSETQ. The CDR3 totals 15 residues. This TCR was recovered from a man aged 50 to 59 in good health. Material for sequencing was blood. The rearrangement joins TRBV5-1 to TRBJ2-3; D unresolved. CDR3 protein: CASSTEKGGRDTQYF. CDR3 DNA sequence: TGCGCCAGCAGTACGGAAAAGGGTGGTAGAGATACGCAGTATTTT.